This entry describes one T cell receptor beta chain. Antigen specificity is unknown. The CDR3 spans 14 residues. In germline, CDR1 is SGHRS, CDR2 YFSETQ. V dropped 4 bases and J dropped 1 base, with 12 bases sitting between them. All donors comprised healthy Caucasians. These data originate in a study of identical twins. One entry per CDR3 protein, called by TCRdb with MiXCR from the 5' RACE reads. The sample contains about 260,000 distinct CDR3 sequences, approximately 7% of which appear only once. Notes on the study in general: Invariant populations such as MAIT and iNKT cells could partly muddle zero-insertion analyses. Out-of-frame beta chain sequences displayed weaker excess sharing between twins.

The same sample was also used in a study of yellow fever vaccine responses in identical twins. That work adds: Twins' T cell vaccine responses reportedly looked partly convergent, partly personalized.

This TCR came from a woman aged 18-35 years in good health. Sequencing was done on a sample of memory (CD45RO+) T cells sorted from blood. The J gene is TRBJ2-7, the V gene TRBV5-1, with D possibly matching TRBD2 (5 bases). CDR3 coding DNA: TGCGCCAGCAGCGATCCCGGGGAGTCCTACGAGCAGTACTTC. It translates to CASSDPGESYEQYF.